Listed below are T cell receptor beta chains from one sample, sequenced in a study of T cells after yellow fever vaccination. TCRdb reprocessed the 5' RACE reads via MiXCR and lists one record per CDR3 protein. The table includes 450,000 to 550,000 distinct CDR3 sequences, about a fifth detected once. This material consisted of PBMCs, taken 21 days after the first yellow fever vaccination. The receptors here all came from a young man who received the YFV17D yellow fever vaccine. CDR3s include the opening cysteine and the closing phenylalanine or tryptophan. A D gene is named only where the DNA matches it firmly. Clone size is stated in some rows and not others, as once, few, many or a class when expanded.

>TRBV5-1|TRBJ2-1|TRBD1|few
TGCGCCAGCAGGTTGACAGGGAGCTCCTACAATGAGCAGTTCTTC
CASRLTGSSYNEQFF
>TRBV15|TRBJ2-5|-|-
TGTGCCACCAGCAGTCACCAGACCCAGTACTTC
CATSSHQTQYF
>TRBV7-2|TRBJ1-3|-|-
TGTGCCAGCAGCTTAGGAGTCCTCTCTGGAAACACCATATATTTT
CASSLGVLSGNTIYF
>TRBV5-1|TRBJ2-3|-|-
TGCGCCAGCAGCTTGGTACAGCTTAACACAGATACGCAGTATTTT
CASSLVQLNTDTQYF
>TRBV28|TRBJ1-2|TRBD1|few
TGTGCCAGCAGCACGGGACAGGGGGTATATGGCTACACCTTC
CASSTGQGVYGYTF
>TRBV7-2|TRBJ2-2|TRBD1|-
TGTGCCAGCAGCCTAAACAGGGGAAGCACCGGGGAGCTGTTTTTT
CASSLNRGSTGELFF
>TRBV10-3|TRBJ2-7|-|-
TGTGCCACCGACGGGGGCTACGAGCAGTACTTC
CATDGGYEQYF
>TRBV18|TRBJ2-3|-|-
TGTGCCAGCTCCCCGGGGCCTGGAGGAGATACGCAGTATTTT
CASSPGPGGDTQYF
>TRBV6-1|TRBJ1-2|-|-
TGTGCCAGCAGTACCTTTGGGGGAGGGAACTATGGCTACACCTTC
CASSTFGGGNYGYTF
>TRBV10-3|TRBJ2-1|-|few
TGTGCCATCAGTGAGTCCGTGGGGGCCTACAATGAGCAGTTCTTC
CAISESVGAYNEQFF
>TRBV12-3/TRBV12-4|TRBJ1-1|-|few
TGTGCCAGCAGGAAGGGTTTCACTGAAGCTTTCTTT
CASRKGFTEAFF
>TRBV24-1|TRBJ2-1|TRBD1|few
TGTGCCACCAGCCCCGGGACAGCGGTCCTCAATGAGCAGTTCTTC
CATSPGTAVLNEQFF
>TRBV12-3/TRBV12-4|TRBJ1-2|TRBD1|few
TGTGCCAGCACTTTGCAAAGTCGACAGGGCTATGGCTACACCTTC
CASTLQSRQGYGYTF
>TRBV7-6|TRBJ2-3|TRBD2|-
TGTGCCAGCAGCTTAGAGGCGAGCGGGGGTGGAGATACGCAGTATTTT
CASSLEASGGGDTQYF
>TRBV7-2|TRBJ2-7|-|many
TGTGCCAGCAGTTTCGGCGGGTCCTCCTACGAGCAGTACTTC
CASSFGGSSYEQYF
>TRBV7-2|TRBJ2-1|-|-
TGTGCCAGCAGCTTAAACCAGGGGTGGAATGAGCAGTTCTTC
CASSLNQGWNEQFF
>TRBV7-2|TRBJ2-4|TRBD2|few
TGTGCCAGCAGCTTTTTAGCGGGGGCGGAGTACTTC
CASSFLAGAEYF
>TRBV9|TRBJ2-7|TRBD2|-
TGTGCCAGCAGCGTAGCCGGACTAGGAGCTACCGAGCAGTACTTC
CASSVAGLGATEQYF
>TRBV20-1|TRBJ2-1|-|-
TGCAGTGCTAGCAGGGGCGGGGGAGCAAGCTCCTACAATGAGCAGTTCTTC
CSASRGGGASSYNEQFF
>TRBV7-6|TRBJ2-2|TRBD1|-
TGTGCCAGCAGCCAAAGAGGGACAGGGGGCATCACCGGGGAGCTGTTTTTT
CASSQRGTGGITGELFF
>TRBV12-5|TRBJ2-2|-|-
TGTGCTAGTGGTTTGCTTACGGGACACCTAACCGGGGAGCTGTTTTTT
CASGLLTGHLTGELFF
>TRBV5-1|TRBJ1-2|-|-
TGCGCCAGCAGCTTGACCCGCGGGGGCTACACCTTC
CASSLTRGGYTF
>TRBV6-2/TRBV6-3|TRBJ1-1|-|few
TGTGCCAGCAGTTTTTTAGGGATCAACACTGAAGCTTTCTTT
CASSFLGINTEAFF
>TRBV4-1|TRBJ2-2|-|few
TGCGCCAGCAGCAAAGTACTAGCCACCGGGGAGCTGTTTTTT
CASSKVLATGELFF
>TRBV7-3|TRBJ2-1|-|-
TGTGCCAGCAGCTTAGCGGTTTTCGATGAGCAGTTCTTC
CASSLAVFDEQFF
>TRBV7-2|TRBJ2-7|-|-
TGTGCCAGCAGCTCTCAGGGGGGGGGCTACGAGCAGTACTTC
CASSSQGGGYEQYF
>TRBV20-1|TRBJ2-3|-|few
TGCAGTGCTAGACACCCAACAGATACGCAGTATTTT
CSARHPTDTQYF
>TRBV4-2|TRBJ1-1|-|many
TGTGCCAGCAGCCAAGCTCAGAACACTGAAGCTTTCTTT
CASSQAQNTEAFF
>TRBV9|TRBJ2-7|-|-
TGTGCCAGCAGCGTAGCTAGGAGAAGCTACGAGCAGTACTTC
CASSVARRSYEQYF
>TRBV6-1|TRBJ2-1|-|-
TGTGCCAGCAGTGGAGTACAGGACAATGAGCAGTTCTTC
CASSGVQDNEQFF
>TRBV7-2|TRBJ2-1|-|-
TGTGCCAGCAGCTTAGACAACGGTCCCTACAATGAGCAGTTCTTC
CASSLDNGPYNEQFF
>TRBV14|TRBJ1-1|-|few
TGTGCCAGCAGCCAAGACAGAAAGTATGAAGCTTTCTTT
CASSQDRKYEAFF
>TRBV4-1|TRBJ1-2|TRBD1|-
TGCGCCAGCAGCCAGGGACAGGCGAGGGGGAACTATGGCTACACCTTC
CASSQGQARGNYGYTF
>TRBV7-3|TRBJ2-2|-|few
TGTGCCAGCAGCCCAAATGCCCGTACAACTACCGGGGAGCTGTTTTTT
CASSPNARTTTGELFF
>TRBV27|TRBJ2-1|-|once
TGTGCCAGCAGTTTACAAGGGGTGGCCTACAATGAGCAGTTCTTC
CASSLQGVAYNEQFF
>TRBV20-1|TRBJ2-6|TRBD2|few
TGCAGTGTTTTGTCAGCGGGGGGCCATGGGGCCAACGTCCTGACTTTC
CSVLSAGGHGANVLTF
>TRBV12-3/TRBV12-4|TRBJ1-3|-|-
TGTGCCAGCAGCTGGGGAAACACCATATATTTT
CASSWGNTIYF
>TRBV19|TRBJ2-3|-|few
TGTGCCAGTAGTATCCCGGCCACAGATACGCAGTATTTT
CASSIPATDTQYF
>TRBV7-9|TRBJ1-1|-|-
TGTGCCAGCAGCTTAGCGGGATCCGGAAGAACTGAAGCTTTCTTT
CASSLAGSGRTEAFF
>TRBV4-1|TRBJ2-2|TRBD1|few
TGCGCCAGCAGCCGACAGGGGCGGACCGGGGAGCTGTTTTTT
CASSRQGRTGELFF
>TRBV4-3|TRBJ1-1|-|many
TGCGCCAGCAGCCTGAGCCCAGAGGGTCGGAACACTGAAGCTTTCTTT
CASSLSPEGRNTEAFF
>TRBV3-1|TRBJ2-5|-|few
TGTGCCAGCAGCCAAGTAGCCCACCGCGGGAACAAGGAGACCCAGTACTTC
CASSQVAHRGNKETQYF
>TRBV7-3|TRBJ2-1|TRBD1|few
TGTGCCAGCAGGCCAACAGGGGGCGCCTACAATGAGCAGTTCTTC
CASRPTGGAYNEQFF
>TRBV4-2|TRBJ2-5|-|few
TGTGCCAGCAGCGAAGAGAGAGTGGGCGCCGAGACCCAGTACTTC
CASSEERVGAETQYF
>TRBV4-3|TRBJ2-1|-|once
TGCGCCAGCAGCCAAGATAAGGACTACAATGAGCAGTTCTTC
CASSQDKDYNEQFF
>TRBV5-1|TRBJ2-6|-|-
TGCGCCAGCAGCCACAACTCTGGGGCCAACGTCCTGACTTTC
CASSHNSGANVLTF
>TRBV7-2|TRBJ1-1|-|-
TGTGCCAGCACCCTCGGGGCGGCCTACACTGAAGCTTTCTTT
CASTLGAAYTEAFF
>TRBV6-5|TRBJ1-2|-|few
TGTGCCAGCAGTTACTCGGTTATAGCCTGGGGCTACACCTTC
CASSYSVIAWGYTF